The 23 T cell receptor beta chains below were found in one sample sequenced in a study of blood T cell repertoires in COVID-19. TCRdb's table, derived via immunoSEQ multiplex PCR, lists solely in-frame clones and lacks some. There are fewer than 300,000 clones in the sample; roughly 80% occur only once, and about 2.5% lies in the top ten. Material for sequencing was peripheral blood. The receptors come from an older woman with active or convalescent COVID-19.

This clone was picked up one time. The DNA for the CDR3 is TGTGCCAGTAGTATAGCGAGGAACTACGAGCAGTACTTC. It encodes CASSIARNYEQYF. The chain carries TRBV19 and TRBJ2-7, with D uncertain. V dropped 1 base and J dropped 3 bases, with 7 bases sitting between them. There are 13 residues in the CDR3. CDR1 is LNHDA, CDR2 SQIVND, per germline (reference sequence).

V usage is TRBV28 and J usage is TRBJ1-2; TRBD1 aligns across 11 bases. The V gene's germline CDR1 is MDHEN and CDR2 SYDVKM. The CDR3 spans 15 residues. V was clipped by 5 bases and J by 6 bases; unmatched bases: 8. This chain's CDR3 is CASSVPGQGADGYTF. In DNA, the CDR3 is TGTGCCAGCAGTGTACCTGGACAGGGGGCGGATGGCTACACCTTC.

The chain carries TRBV4-1 and TRBJ2-3; TRBD2 matches at 10 bases. The germline CDR1 and CDR2 sequences are MGHRA and YSYEKL. The CDR3 spans 18 residues. Germline trimming cut 0 bases from V and 5 bases from J; bases unmatched to any gene: 11. This chain's CDR3 is CASSQDGSAGGPRDTQYF. CDR3 coding DNA: TGCGCCAGCAGCCAAGATGGATCAGCGGGAGGGCCCCGAGATACGCAGTATTTT.

V and J are TRBV12-3 or TRBV12-4 and TRBJ1-5; unclear D gene. There are 12 residues in the CDR3. The V end lost 3 bases, the J end lost 5 bases, and 5 bases lay between the germline ends. The CDR3 DNA reads TGTGCCAGCAGTTTGTCGGATCAGCCCCAGCATTTT. Translating gives CASSLSDQPQHF.

This sequence joins TRBV3-1 (or the pseudogene TRBV3-2) and TRBJ2-3; TRBD2 matches 7 bases. Looked up from germline, CDR1 is LGHDT and CDR2 is YNNKEL (reference sequence). This CDR3 is 15 amino acids long. With 4 bases clipped from V and 2 bases from J, the junction kept 6 bases outside the gene matches. CDR3 amino acids: CASSPREVYTDTQYF. DNA of the CDR3: TGTGCCAGCAGCCCCCGGGAGGTCTACACAGATACGCAGTATTTT.

The chain combines TRBV6-1 with TRBJ1-4; 9 positions match TRBD1. The germline V gene has CDR1 MNHNS and CDR2 SASEGT. Germline trimming cut 0 bases from V and 3 bases from J; bases unmatched to any gene: 11. The CDR3 runs to 19 residues. CDR3 loop: CASSEAHPSGTGSNEKLFF. The CDR3 DNA is TGTGCCAGCAGTGAAGCGCACCCCTCCGGGACAGGGTCTAATGAAAAACTGTTTTTT.

CDR3: CASSPTDNTEAFF. DNA of the CDR3: TGTGCCAGCAGCCCTACAGATAACACTGAAGCTTTCTTT. J is TRBJ1-1 and V is TRBV7-9; D gene ambiguous. The V and J ends lost 5 bases and 2 bases respectively, with 9 bases between them. Germline V CDR1 and CDR2: SEHNR, FQNEAQ (reference sequence). The CDR3 has 13 amino acids.

The genes are TRBV19 and TRBJ2-6; 10 bases match TRBD1. Losses at the gene ends were 7 bases for V and 9 bases for J; bases not matched to a gene: 6. Germline loops: CDR1 LNHDA, CDR2 SQIVND (reference sequence). This CDR3 has 14 amino acids. The CDR3: CASTRTGGVNVLTF. For the CDR3, the DNA is TGTGCCAGTACCCGGACAGGGGGTGTCAACGTCCTGACTTTC.

This chain links TRBV27 with TRBJ1-2, with 9 bases fitting TRBD1. Trimming cost V 2 bases and J 1 base; bases outside gene matches: 2. The CDR3 has 15 amino acids. Germline CDR1 reads MNHEY; CDR2 reads SMNVEV (reference sequence). DNA for the CDR3: TGTGCCAGCAGTTTAGGGACAGGGTTTAACTATGGCTACACCTTC. Amino acids: CASSLGTGFNYGYTF.

This chain joins TRBV27 and TRBJ2-3, with 10 bases identical to TRBD2. V shed 6 bases, J shed 8 bases, and the junction held 8 bases outside the gene matches. This CDR3 spans 14 amino acids. Looked up from germline, CDR1 is MNHEY and CDR2 is SMNVEV (reference sequence). The CDR3: CASRSGGAVSTQYF. CDR3 DNA: TGTGCCAGCAGAAGCGGGGGGGCGGTTAGTACGCAGTATTTT.

The rearrangement links TRBV9 to TRBJ1-1; 7 bases agree with TRBD1. This CDR3 spans 15 amino acids. Germline CDR1 reads SGDLS; CDR2 reads YYNGEE. V lost 4 bases, J lost 3 bases, and 9 bases stayed unmatched. CDR3 in amino acids: CASSSQGMADTEAFF. The DNA for the CDR3 is TGTGCCAGCAGCTCACAGGGGATGGCGGACACTGAAGCTTTCTTT.

This chain uses TRBV27 with TRBJ2-1, with a weak D call TRBD2 (6 bases). The germline CDR1 and CDR2 sequences are MNHEY and SMNVEV (reference sequence). The V gene lost 5 bases and the J gene lost 12 bases, with 20 bases spanning the gap. The CDR3 contains 14 residues. The CDR3 loop reads CASSPWEEAEGQFF. CDR3 DNA: TGTGCCAGCAGTCCATGGGAGGAGGCCGAGGGGCAGTTCTTC.

The chain links TRBV29-1 to TRBJ2-6, with D unresolved. Per the germline V gene, CDR1 is SQVTM and CDR2 is ANQGSEA. Trimming took off 0 bases at V and 0 bases at J, with 9 bases between the two ends. This CDR3 contains 16 residues. This CDR3 reads CSVEDAIISGANVLTF. The CDR3 bases are TGCAGCGTTGAAGATGCTATCATCTCTGGGGCCAACGTCCTGACTTTC.

This clone was recorded only once. V usage is TRBV21-1 and J usage is TRBJ1-2; TRBD1, the D gene given by the table, was not confirmed from the DNA. TRBV21-1 is labeled a pseudogene. The CDR3 is made up of 15 amino acids. Here the CDR3 DNA reads TGTGCCAGCAGCGTCAGGGGGCGCACCGTCTATGGCTACACCTTC. Its protein product is CASSVRGRTVYGYTF.

This chain connects TRBV5-4 to TRBJ2-2; 8 bases fit TRBD1. CDR1 is SGHNT, CDR2 YYREEE, per germline (reference sequence). CDR3 length equals 16 residues. J gave up 0 bases and V 4 bases, and 5 bases lay outside the gene matches. Here the CDR3 DNA reads TGTGCCAGCAGCCAGGGGGCGAACACGAACACCGGGGAGCTGTTTTTT. Translated: CASSQGANTNTGELFF.

The gene calls are TRBV5-1 and TRBJ2-1, with D maybe TRBD1 (6 bases). The CDR3 spans 15 residues. Germline V gene lookup returns CDR1 SGHRS and CDR2 YFSETQ. V dropped 2 bases and J dropped 2 bases, with 11 bases sitting between them. The CDR3 loop reads CASSLEWGPYNEQFF. The CDR3 DNA is TGCGCCAGCAGCTTAGAGTGGGGGCCCTACAATGAGCAGTTCTTC.

V usage is TRBV3-1 (or the pseudogene TRBV3-2) and J usage is TRBJ1-1; tentative D call: TRBD1 (5 bases). V lost 1 base and J 5 bases, leaving 17 bases between the germline ends. This CDR3 has 16 residues. Germline V gene sequence: CDR1 LGHDT, CDR2 YNNKEL (reference sequence). The CDR3: CASSQGGRDTGTEAFF. CDR3 DNA sequence: TGTGCCAGCAGCCAAGGTGGCAGGGATACTGGGACTGAAGCTTTCTTT.

The chain couples TRBV6-5 to TRBJ2-2, with D possibly TRBD1 on 5 matching bases. The CDR3 extends over 14 amino acids. Between the trimmed V and J ends, which lost 6 bases and 0 bases, there was a span of 8 bases. CDR1 MNHEY and CDR2 SVGAGI come from the germline V gene. The CDR3 here is CASRDTANTGELFF. Here the CDR3 DNA reads TGTGCCAGCAGGGACACCGCGAACACCGGGGAGCTGTTTTTT.

This chain joins TRBV6-5 and TRBJ1-4; 8 nucleotides match TRBD1. CDR3 size: 13 residues. V lost 8 bases and J lost 4; bases outside the gene matches: 3. Germline V gene lookup returns CDR1 MNHEY and CDR2 SVGAGI. The CDR3 nucleotides are TGTGCCAGCGGACAGGGTGATAATGAAAAACTGTTTTTT. It specifies CASGQGDNEKLFF.

The gene calls are TRBV2 and TRBJ1-2; D might be TRBD1 (5 bases). Germline CDR1 is SNHLY and CDR2 is FYNNEI. Trimming took off 5 bases at V and 8 bases at J, with 9 bases between the two ends. This CDR3 comprises 11 residues. As DNA, the CDR3 is TGTGCCAGCAGTACTACAGGCGGCTACACCTTC. This translates into CASSTTGGYTF.

V usage is TRBV9 and J usage is TRBJ2-7, with D possibly being TRBD2 (5 bases). The germline V gene encodes CDR1 SGDLS and CDR2 YYNGEE. V was trimmed by 0 bases and J by 2 bases, leaving 15 bases between them. CDR3 length: 16 residues. The CDR3 spells CASSVDPGNGPYEQYF. DNA for the CDR3: TGTGCCAGCAGCGTAGATCCGGGGAATGGCCCCTACGAGCAGTACTTC. Variable domain in full (rest from reference TRBV9 and TRBJ2-7): DSGVTQTPKHLITATGQRVTLRCSPRSGDLSVYWYQQSLDQGLQFLIQYYNGEERAKGNILERFSAQQFPDLHSELNLSSLELGDSALYFCASSVDPGNGPYEQYFGPGTRLTVT.

The rearrangement joins TRBV14 to TRBJ1-4; TRBD1 might be the D (5 bases). The length of the CDR3 is 15 residues. CDR1 and CDR2 (germline): SGHDN, FVKESK. Between the trimmed V and J ends, which lost 0 bases and 7 bases, there was a span of 12 bases. This CDR3 reads CASSQDGGSSEKLFF. The CDR3 nucleotides read TGTGCCAGCAGCCAAGACGGGGGTTCTAGTGAAAAACTGTTTTTT.

The V and J genes are TRBV4-1 and TRBJ1-5; TRBD1 aligns across 8 bases. Trimming cost V 7 bases and J 3 bases; bases outside gene matches: 8. Germline values: CDR1 MGHRA, CDR2 YSYEKL. The CDR3 totals 15 residues. The CDR3 here is CASTPGTGTNQPQHF. The DNA for the CDR3 is TGCGCCAGCACCCCCGGGACAGGCACCAATCAGCCCCAGCATTTT.